The 9 T cell receptor beta chains in this list originate from one sample, sequenced in a study of T cell repertoires in cytomegalovirus infection. From the reads, TCRdb called clonotypes with MiXCR, one entry per CDR3 protein. The profile shows 570,000 or so distinct CDR3 sequences, just under 40% of them singletons. Which antigens these TCRs recognize remains unknown. Material: cultured PBMCs, obtained from culture after CMV antigen stimulation. The receptor set was obtained from a human donor in good health (CMV status not recorded). Some clones in this sample may be carry-over from other donors' samples.

The gene calls are TRBV7-2 and TRBJ2-7; a possible D gene is TRBD1 (5 bases). The CDR3 has 14 amino acids. Germline V lookup: CDR1 SGHTA, CDR2 FQGNSA. V shed 6 bases and J shed 3 bases, with 15 bases lying between them. The CDR3 DNA is TGTGCCAGCAGTCTAGGGGATCTCCACTACGAGCAGTACTTC. Protein sequence: CASSLGDLHYEQYF.

This clonotype has more than one count but fewer than ten. The chain joins TRBV12-3 or TRBV12-4 to TRBJ1-6, with D uncertain. Deletions cut 6 bases from V and 7 bases from J, with 10 bases between. The CDR3 runs to 13 residues. Here the CDR3 DNA reads TGTGCCAGCAGCCGAGATGTAAATTCACCCCTCCACTTT. Encoded protein: CASSRDVNSPLHF.

This sequence joins TRBV2 and TRBJ1-5, with D unclear. Trimming took off 4 bases at V and 3 bases at J, with 7 bases between the two ends. The CDR3 is 13 residues long. Looked up from germline, CDR1 is SNHLY and CDR2 is FYNNEI. CDR3 amino acids: CASSVGNNQPQHF. The CDR3 bases are TGTGCCAGCAGTGTCGGGAACAATCAGCCCCAGCATTTT.

This clonotype showed up just a few times. The gene calls are TRBV10-3 and TRBJ2-5; D might be TRBD2 (5 bases). From germline, CDR1 is ENHRY and CDR2 SYGVKD. CDR3 length equals 13 residues. Deletions cut 2 bases from V and 5 bases from J, with 9 bases between. The DNA for the CDR3 is TGTGCCATCAGTGAGGGGAGTCGGGAGACCCAGTACTTC. This gives the protein CAISEGSRETQYF.

The V and J genes are TRBV5-6 and TRBJ2-5; no definite D call. Trimming left V 1 base short and J 4 bases short, with 8 bases between. The germline CDR1 and CDR2 sequences are SGHDT and YYEEEE. The CDR3 runs 13 residues. The CDR3 DNA reads TGTGCCAGCAGCTTGACAGTGGCAGAGACCCAGTACTTC. Encoded protein: CASSLTVAETQYF.

This clonotype was counted a single time. This chain links TRBV7-6 with TRBJ2-7, with 9 bases that match TRBD1. Germline V gene sequence: CDR1 SGHVS, CDR2 FNYEAQ. V shed 5 bases and J 1 base; nucleotides not matched to a gene: 18. CDR3 length: 19 residues. CDR3 in amino acids: CASSPEGQGAGPGSYEQYF. As DNA, the CDR3 is TGTGCCAGCAGCCCTGAGGGACAGGGAGCGGGTCCTGGGTCCTACGAGCAGTACTTC.

This clonotype has a handful of counts. The CDR3 is CASSFTGAGIYEQYF. In nucleotides, the CDR3 is TGTGCCAGCAGTTTTACAGGGGCCGGGATCTACGAGCAGTACTTC. The genes are TRBV6-5 and TRBJ2-7; TRBD1 matches 7 bases. This CDR3 spans 15 amino acids. The trim removed 4 bases at V and 3 bases at J, leaving 9 bases unmatched. Germline V gives CDR1 MNHEY, CDR2 SVGAGI.

The chain couples TRBV6-6 to TRBJ2-5; D gene uncertain. This CDR3 region has 14 residues. V was cut by 4 bases and J by 0 bases, with 9 bases left in between. Germline loops: CDR1 MNHNY, CDR2 SVGAGI (reference sequence). CDR3 loop: CASSSSDNQETQYF. CDR3 nucleotide sequence: TGTGCCAGCAGTTCCTCCGACAACCAAGAGACCCAGTACTTC.

The table lists this clonotype with a few counts. The chain recombines TRBV6-2 or TRBV6-3 with TRBJ2-7; TRBD2 aligns across 11 bases. Germline CDR1 reads MNHEY; CDR2 reads SVGEGT. After removal of 5 bases from V and 5 bases from J, the junction contained 14 bases not matched to a gene. This CDR3 region has 17 residues. The CDR3, as DNA: TGTGCCAGCAGTCAACACCCCACTAGCGGGAGAGGGAACGAGCAGTACTTC. It translates to CASSQHPTSGRGNEQYF.